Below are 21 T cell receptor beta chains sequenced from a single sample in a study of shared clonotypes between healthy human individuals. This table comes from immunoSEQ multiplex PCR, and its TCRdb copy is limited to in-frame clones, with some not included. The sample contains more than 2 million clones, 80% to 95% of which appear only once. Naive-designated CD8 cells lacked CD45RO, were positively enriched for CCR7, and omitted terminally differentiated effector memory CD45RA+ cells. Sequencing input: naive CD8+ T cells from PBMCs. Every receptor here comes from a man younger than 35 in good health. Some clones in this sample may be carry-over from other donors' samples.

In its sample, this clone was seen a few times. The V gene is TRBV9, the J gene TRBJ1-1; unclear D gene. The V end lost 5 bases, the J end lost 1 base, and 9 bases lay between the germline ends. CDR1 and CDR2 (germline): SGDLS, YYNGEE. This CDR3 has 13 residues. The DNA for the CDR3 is TGTGCCAGCAGTGAAATCGGGAACACTGAAGCTTTCTTT. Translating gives CASSEIGNTEAFF. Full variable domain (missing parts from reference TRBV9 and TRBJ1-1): DSGVTQTPKHLITATGQRVTLRCSPRSGDLSVYWYQQSLDQGLQFLIQYYNGEERAKGNILERFSAQQFPDLHSELNLSSLELGDSALYFCASSEIGNTEAFFGQGTRLTVV.

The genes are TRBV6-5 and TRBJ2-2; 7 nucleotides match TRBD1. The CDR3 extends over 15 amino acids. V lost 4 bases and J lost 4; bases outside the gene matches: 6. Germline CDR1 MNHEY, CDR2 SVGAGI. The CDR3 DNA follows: TGTGCCAGCAGTTCCTACAGGGGCAGCACCGGGGAGCTGTTTTTT. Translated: CASSSYRGSTGELFF.

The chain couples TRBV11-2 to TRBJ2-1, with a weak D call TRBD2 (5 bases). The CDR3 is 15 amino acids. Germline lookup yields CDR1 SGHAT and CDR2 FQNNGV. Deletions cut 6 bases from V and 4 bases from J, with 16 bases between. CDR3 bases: TGTGCCAGCAGTACCCCAGGAACGGGGTACAATGAGCAGTTCTTC. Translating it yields CASSTPGTGYNEQFF.

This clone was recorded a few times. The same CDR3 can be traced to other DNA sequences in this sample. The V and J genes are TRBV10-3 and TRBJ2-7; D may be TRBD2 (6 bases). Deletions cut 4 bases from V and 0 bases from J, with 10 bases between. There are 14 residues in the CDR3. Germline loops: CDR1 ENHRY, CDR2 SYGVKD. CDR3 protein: CAISGSGSSYEQYF. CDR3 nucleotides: TGTGCCATCAGTGGTAGCGGAAGCTCCTACGAGCAGTACTTC.

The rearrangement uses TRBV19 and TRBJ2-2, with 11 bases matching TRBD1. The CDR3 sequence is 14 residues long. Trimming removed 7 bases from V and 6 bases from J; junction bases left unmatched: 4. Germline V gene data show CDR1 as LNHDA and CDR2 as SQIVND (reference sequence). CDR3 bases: TGTGCCAGTACCAGGGACAGGGGGGCCGGGGAGCTGTTTTTT. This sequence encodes CASTRDRGAGELFF.

CDR3 sequence reads: CASNGGVVTDTQYF. In DNA, the CDR3 is TGTGCCAGCAACGGGGGGGTGGTCACAGATACGCAGTATTTT. This rearrangement joins TRBV5-8 to TRBJ2-3, with TRBD2 matching over 8 bases. The CDR3 contains 14 residues. The J segment lost 2 bases and the V segment lost 6 bases, leaving 5 bases of the junction unmatched. CDR1 SGHTS and CDR2 YDEGEE come from the germline V gene.

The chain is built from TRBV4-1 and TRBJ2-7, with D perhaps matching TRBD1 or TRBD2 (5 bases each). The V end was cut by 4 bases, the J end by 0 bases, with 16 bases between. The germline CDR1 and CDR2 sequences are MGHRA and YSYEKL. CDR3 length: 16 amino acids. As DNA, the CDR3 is TGCGCCAGCAGCCCTAGAAGAGGGGACCACTCCTACGAGCAGTACTTC. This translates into CASSPRRGDHSYEQYF.

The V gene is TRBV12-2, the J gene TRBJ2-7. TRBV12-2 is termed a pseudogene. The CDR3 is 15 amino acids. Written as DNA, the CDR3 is TGTGCAAGTCGCTTGGGGCCCGGGACCGCTCGGGAGCAGTACTTC. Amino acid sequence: CASRLGPGTAREQYF.

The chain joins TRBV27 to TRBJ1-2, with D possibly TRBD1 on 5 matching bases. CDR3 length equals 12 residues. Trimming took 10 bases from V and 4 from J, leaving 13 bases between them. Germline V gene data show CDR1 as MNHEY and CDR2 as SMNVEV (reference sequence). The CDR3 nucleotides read TGTGCCACTTCGTCGGGGGGCTATGGCTACACCTTC. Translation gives CATSSGGYGYTF.

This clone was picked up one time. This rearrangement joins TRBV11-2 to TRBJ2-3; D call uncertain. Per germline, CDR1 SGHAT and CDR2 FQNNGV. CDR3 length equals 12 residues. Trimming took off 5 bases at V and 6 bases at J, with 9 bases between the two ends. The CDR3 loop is CASSPPVDTQYF. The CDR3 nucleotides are TGTGCCAGCAGCCCGCCGGTGGATACGCAGTATTTT.

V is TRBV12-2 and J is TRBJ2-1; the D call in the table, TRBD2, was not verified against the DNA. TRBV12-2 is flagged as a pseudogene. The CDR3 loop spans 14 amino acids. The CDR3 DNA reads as TGTGCAAGTCGGATGGCACCAGAGGACAATGAGCAGTTCTTC. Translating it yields CASRMAPEDNEQFF.

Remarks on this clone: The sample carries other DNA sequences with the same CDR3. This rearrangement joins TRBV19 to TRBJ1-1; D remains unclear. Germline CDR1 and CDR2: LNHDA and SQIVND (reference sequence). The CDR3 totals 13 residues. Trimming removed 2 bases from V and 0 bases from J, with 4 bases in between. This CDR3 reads CASSIWVNTEAFF. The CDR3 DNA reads TGTGCCAGTAGTATATGGGTGAACACTGAAGCTTTCTTT.

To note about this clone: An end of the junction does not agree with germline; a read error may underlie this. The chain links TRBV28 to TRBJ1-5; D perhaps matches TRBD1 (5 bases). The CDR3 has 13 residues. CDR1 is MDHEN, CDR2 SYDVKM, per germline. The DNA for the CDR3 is TGTGCCAGCTCCCTGGGGACTCCTCAGTCCCAGCATTTT. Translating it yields CASSLGTPQSQHF. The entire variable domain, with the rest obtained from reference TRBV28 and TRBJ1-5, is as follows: DVKVTQSSRYLVKRTGEKVFLECVQDMDHENMFWYRQDPGLGLRLIYFSYDVKMKEKGDIPEGYSVSREKKERFSLILESASTNQTSMYLCASSLGTPQSQHFGDGTRLSIL.

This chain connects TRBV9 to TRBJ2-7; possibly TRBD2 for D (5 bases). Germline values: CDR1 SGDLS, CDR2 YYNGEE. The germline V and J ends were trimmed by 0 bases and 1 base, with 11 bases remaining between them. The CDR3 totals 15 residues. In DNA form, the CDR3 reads TGTGCCAGCAGCGTAGCCAGCGGCGTTTCCTACGAGCAGTACTTC. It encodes CASSVASGVSYEQYF.

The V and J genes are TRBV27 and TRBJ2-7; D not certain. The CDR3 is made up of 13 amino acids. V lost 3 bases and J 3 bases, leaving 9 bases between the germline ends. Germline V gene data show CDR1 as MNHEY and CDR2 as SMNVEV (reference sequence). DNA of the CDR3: TGTGCCAGCAGTTTTGGATGGGACTACGAGCAGTACTTC. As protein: CASSFGWDYEQYF.

The CDR3 protein is CASSLVPAGMGNQPQHF. The DNA for the CDR3 is TGTGCCAGCAGCTTAGTTCCCGCAGGGATGGGGAATCAGCCCCAGCATTTT. J is TRBJ1-5 and V is TRBV7-8; weak D call: TRBD1 (5 bases). The CDR3 has 17 residues. The germline V gene encodes CDR1 SGHVS and CDR2 FQNEAQ. The V and J ends lost 1 base and 4 bases respectively, with 17 bases between them.

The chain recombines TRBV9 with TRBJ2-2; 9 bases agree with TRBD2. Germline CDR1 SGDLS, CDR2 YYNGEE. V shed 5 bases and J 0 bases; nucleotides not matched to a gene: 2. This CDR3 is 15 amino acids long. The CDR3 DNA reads TGTGCCAGCAGTTCTAGCGGGGCGAACACCGGGGAGCTGTTTTTT. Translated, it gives CASSSSGANTGELFF.

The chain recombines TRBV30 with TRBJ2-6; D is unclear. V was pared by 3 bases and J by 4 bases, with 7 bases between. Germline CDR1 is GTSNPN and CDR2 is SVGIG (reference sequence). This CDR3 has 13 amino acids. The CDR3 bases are TGTGCCTGGAGGGGGAAGGGGGCCAACGTCCTGACTTTC. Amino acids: CAWRGKGANVLTF.

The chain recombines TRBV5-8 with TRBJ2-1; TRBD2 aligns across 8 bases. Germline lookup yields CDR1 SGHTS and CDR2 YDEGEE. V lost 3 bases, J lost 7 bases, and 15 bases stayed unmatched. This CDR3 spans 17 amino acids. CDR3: CASSSGSILAVGNEQFF. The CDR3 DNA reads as TGTGCCAGCAGCTCTGGATCAATACTAGCGGTTGGGAATGAGCAGTTCTTC.

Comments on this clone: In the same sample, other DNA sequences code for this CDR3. The CDR3 DNA sequence: TGTGCCAGCAGTTTAACTAGCGGGAGAAATGAGCAGTTCTTC. This translates into CASSLTSGRNEQFF. The chain couples TRBV28 to TRBJ2-1, with 11 bases that match TRBD2. J lost 7 bases, V lost 2 bases, and 1 base had no gene match. Germline values: CDR1 MDHEN, CDR2 SYDVKM. The CDR3 contains 14 residues.

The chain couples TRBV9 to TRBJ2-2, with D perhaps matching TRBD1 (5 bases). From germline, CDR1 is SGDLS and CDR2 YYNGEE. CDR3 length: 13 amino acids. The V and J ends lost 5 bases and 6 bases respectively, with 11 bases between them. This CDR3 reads CASRTRDAGELFF. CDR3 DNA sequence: TGTGCCAGCAGGACCAGGGATGCCGGGGAGCTGTTTTTT.